This TCR beta chain is from a study of blood T cells in healthy people across ages. This clonotype was seen repeatedly, ten times or more. The CDR3 totals 16 residues. V was trimmed by 6 bases and J by 0 bases, leaving 19 bases between them. Germline lookup yields CDR1 DFQATT and CDR2 SNEGSKA (reference sequence). Primers used in a second PCR of about 7 to 12 cycles were a sample-barcoded 5' primer and a J-beta primer mix. A single record per CDR3 protein comes from TCRdb applying MiXCR to the 5' RACE reads. The sample yields approximately 1,000,000 distinct CDR3 sequences, less than 50% seen once. Healthy individuals of Caucasian origin from Russia, aged roughly 6 to 100, served as donors.

The V and J genes are TRBV20-1 and TRBJ2-3; D unresolved. The source material was blood. This TCR was recovered from a woman aged 55-69 years in good health. CDR3 protein: CSAIDLSGPSTDTQYF. CDR3 nucleotides: TGCAGTGCCATAGATTTGTCCGGCCCTAGCACAGATACGCAGTATTTT.